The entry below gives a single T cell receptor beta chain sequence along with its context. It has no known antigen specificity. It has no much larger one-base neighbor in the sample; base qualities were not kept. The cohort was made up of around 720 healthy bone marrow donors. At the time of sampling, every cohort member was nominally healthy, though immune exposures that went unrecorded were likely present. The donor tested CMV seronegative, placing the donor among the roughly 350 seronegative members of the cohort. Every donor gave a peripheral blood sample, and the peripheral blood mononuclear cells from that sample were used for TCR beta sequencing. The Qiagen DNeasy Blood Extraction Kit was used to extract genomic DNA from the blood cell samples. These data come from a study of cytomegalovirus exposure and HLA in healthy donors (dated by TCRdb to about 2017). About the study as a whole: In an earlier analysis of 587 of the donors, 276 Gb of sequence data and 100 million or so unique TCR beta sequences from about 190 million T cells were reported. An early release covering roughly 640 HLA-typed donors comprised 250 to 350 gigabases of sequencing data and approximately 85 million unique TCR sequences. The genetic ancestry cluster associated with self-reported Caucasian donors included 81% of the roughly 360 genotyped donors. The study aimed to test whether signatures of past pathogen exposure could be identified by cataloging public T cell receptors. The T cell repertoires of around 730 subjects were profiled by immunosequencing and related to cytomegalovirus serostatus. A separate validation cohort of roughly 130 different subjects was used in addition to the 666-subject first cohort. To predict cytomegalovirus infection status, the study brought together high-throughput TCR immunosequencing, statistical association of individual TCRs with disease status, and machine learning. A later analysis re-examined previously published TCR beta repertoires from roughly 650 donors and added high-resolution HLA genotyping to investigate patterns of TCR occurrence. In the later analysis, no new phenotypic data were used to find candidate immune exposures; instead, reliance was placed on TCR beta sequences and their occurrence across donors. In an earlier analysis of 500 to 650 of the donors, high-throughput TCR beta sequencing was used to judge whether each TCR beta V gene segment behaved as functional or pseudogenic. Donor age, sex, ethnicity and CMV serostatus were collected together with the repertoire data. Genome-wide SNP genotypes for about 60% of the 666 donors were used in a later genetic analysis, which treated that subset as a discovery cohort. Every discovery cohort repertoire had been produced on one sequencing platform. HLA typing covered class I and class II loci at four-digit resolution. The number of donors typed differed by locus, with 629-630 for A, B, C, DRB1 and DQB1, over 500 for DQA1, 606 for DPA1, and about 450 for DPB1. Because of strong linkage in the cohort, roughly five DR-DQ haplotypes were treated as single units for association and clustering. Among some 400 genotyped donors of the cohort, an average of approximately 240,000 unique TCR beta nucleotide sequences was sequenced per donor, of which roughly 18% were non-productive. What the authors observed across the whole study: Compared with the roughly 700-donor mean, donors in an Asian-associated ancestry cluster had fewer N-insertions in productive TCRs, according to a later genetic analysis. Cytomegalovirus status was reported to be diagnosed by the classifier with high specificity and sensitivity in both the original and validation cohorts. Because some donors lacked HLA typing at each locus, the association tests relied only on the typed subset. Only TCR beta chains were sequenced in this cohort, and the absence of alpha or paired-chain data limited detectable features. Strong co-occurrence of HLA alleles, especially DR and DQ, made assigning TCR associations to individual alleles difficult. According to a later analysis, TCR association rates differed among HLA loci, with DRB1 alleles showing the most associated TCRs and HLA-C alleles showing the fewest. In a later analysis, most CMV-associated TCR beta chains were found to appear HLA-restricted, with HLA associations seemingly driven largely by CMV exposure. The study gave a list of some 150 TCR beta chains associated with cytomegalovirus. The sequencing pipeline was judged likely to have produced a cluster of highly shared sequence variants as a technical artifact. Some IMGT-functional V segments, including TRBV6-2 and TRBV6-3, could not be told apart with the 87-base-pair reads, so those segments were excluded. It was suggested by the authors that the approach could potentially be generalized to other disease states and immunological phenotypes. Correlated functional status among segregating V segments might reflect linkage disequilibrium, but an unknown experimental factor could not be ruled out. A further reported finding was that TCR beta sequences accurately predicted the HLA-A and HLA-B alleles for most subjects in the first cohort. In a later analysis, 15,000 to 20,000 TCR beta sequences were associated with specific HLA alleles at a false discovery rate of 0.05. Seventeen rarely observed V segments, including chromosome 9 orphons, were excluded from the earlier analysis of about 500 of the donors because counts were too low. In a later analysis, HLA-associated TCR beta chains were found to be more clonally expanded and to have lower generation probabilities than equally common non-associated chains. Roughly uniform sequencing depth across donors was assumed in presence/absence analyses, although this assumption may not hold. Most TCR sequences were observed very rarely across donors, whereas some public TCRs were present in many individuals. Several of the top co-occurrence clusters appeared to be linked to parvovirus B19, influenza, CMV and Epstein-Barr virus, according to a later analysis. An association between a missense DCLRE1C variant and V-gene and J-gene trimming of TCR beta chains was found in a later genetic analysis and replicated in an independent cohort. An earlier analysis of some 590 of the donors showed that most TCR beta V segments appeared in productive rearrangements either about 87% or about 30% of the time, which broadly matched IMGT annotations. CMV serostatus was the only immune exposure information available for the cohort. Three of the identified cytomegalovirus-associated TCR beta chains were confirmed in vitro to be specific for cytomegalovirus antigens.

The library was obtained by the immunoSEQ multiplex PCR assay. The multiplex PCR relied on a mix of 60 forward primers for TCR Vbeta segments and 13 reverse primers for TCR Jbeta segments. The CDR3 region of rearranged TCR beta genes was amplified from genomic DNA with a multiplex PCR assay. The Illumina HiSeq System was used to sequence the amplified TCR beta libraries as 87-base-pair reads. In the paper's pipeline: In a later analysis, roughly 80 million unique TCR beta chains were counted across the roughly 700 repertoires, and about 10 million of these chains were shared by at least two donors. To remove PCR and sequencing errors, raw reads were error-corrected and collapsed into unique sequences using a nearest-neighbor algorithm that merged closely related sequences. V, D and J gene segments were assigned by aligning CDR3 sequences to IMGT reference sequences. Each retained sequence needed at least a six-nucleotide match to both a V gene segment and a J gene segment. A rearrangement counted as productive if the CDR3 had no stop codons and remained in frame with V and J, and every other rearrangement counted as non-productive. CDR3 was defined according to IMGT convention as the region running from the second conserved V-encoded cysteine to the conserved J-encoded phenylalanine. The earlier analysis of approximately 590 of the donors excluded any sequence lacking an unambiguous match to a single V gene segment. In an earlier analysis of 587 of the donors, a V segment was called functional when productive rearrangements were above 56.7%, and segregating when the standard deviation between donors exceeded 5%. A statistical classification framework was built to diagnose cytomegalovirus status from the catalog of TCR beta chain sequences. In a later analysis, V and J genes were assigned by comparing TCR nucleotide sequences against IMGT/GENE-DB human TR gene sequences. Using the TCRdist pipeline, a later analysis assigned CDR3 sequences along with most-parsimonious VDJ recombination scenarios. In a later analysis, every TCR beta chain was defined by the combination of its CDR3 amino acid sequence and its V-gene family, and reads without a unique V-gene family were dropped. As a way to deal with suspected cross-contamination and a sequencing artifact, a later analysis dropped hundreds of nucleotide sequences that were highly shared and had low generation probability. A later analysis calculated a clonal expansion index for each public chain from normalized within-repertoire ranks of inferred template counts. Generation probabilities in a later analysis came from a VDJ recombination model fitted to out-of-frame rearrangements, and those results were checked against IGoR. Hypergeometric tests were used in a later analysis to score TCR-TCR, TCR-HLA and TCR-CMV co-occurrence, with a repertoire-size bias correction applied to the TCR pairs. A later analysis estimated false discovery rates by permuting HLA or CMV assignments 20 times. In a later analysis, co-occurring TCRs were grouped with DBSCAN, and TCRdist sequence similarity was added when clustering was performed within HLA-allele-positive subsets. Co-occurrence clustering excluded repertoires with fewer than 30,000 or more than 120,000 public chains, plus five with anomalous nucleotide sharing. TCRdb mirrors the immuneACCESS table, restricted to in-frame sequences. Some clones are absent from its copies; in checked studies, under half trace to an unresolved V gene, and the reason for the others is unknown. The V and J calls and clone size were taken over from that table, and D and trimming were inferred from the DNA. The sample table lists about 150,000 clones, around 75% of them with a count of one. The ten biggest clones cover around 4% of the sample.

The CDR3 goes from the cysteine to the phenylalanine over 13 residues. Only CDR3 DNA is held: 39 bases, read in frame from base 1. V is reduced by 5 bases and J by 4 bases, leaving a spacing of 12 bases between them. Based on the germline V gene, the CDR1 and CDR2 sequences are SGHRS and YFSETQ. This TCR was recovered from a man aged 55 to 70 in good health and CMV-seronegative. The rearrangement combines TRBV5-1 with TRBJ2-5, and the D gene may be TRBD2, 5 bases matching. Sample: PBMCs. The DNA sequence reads TGCGCCAGCAGACGGGGTTTTGGAGAGACCCAGTACTTC. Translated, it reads CASRRGFGETQYF.